The 10 T cell receptor beta chains reported below all come from one sample, sequenced in a study of CD8 T cell repertoires and HIV-1 epitope variants. Clones were sequenced by immunoSEQ multiplex PCR, and TCRdb holds only the in-frame ones, with some missing. Of 6,000 or so clones detected, roughly 60% appear once; the ten largest clones hold 45%. These receptors' antigens are unknown. The sequenced sample consisted of cultured CD8+ T cells derived from PBMCs. These receptors all stem from a male donor with HIV.

The J gene is TRBJ2-7, the V gene TRBV19; 9 bases match TRBD1. This CDR3 is 14 amino acids long. CDR1 is LNHDA and CDR2 is SQIVND in the germline V gene (reference sequence). V shed 4 bases, J shed 6 bases, and the junction held 7 bases outside the gene matches. The CDR3 region is CASSRGTGPGEQYF. As DNA, the CDR3 is TGTGCCAGTAGTAGAGGGACAGGGCCTGGCGAGCAGTACTTC.

The J gene is TRBJ1-2, the V gene TRBV6-5; 8 bases map to TRBD1. The germline CDR1 and CDR2 sequences are MNHEY and SVGAGI. V was pared by 4 bases and J by 6 bases, with 10 bases of the junction left unmatched. The CDR3 spans 15 residues. The CDR3 coding sequence is TGTGCCAGCAGTTCCGTCTTTGACAGGGGCGATGGCTACACCTTC. It specifies CASSSVFDRGDGYTF.

V is TRBV9 and J is TRBJ2-7; 9 bases match TRBD1. With V trimmed by 7 bases and J by 5 bases, 7 bases remained unmatched. The CDR3 consists of 13 residues. Per the germline V gene, CDR1 is SGDLS and CDR2 is YYNGEE. The CDR3 spells CASRGQGSDEQYF. DNA of the CDR3: TGTGCCAGCCGAGGACAGGGGTCGGACGAGCAGTACTTC.

The chain is built from TRBV5-4 and TRBJ2-7, with 10 bases matching TRBD2. The trim removed 4 bases at V and 5 bases at J, leaving 9 bases unmatched. This CDR3 is 15 amino acids long. Germline lookup yields CDR1 SGHNT and CDR2 YYREEE (reference sequence). CDR3 region: CASSPRVAGGDEQYF. The CDR3 DNA is TGTGCCAGCAGCCCCCGGGTAGCGGGGGGCGACGAGCAGTACTTC.

The chain links TRBV19 to TRBJ2-5; 12 nucleotides align to TRBD2. Trimming cost V 10 bases and J 4 bases; bases outside gene matches: 4. Germline-derived CDR1 and CDR2 are LNHDA and SQIVND (reference sequence). This CDR3 has 13 amino acids. CDR3 DNA: TGTGCCACCCGGACTAGCGGGGTAGAGACCCAGTACTTC. It translates to CATRTSGVETQYF.

This clone was counted a few times. The rearrangement uses TRBV5-1 and TRBJ1-3, with a possible D match to TRBD1 (5 bases). Germline V gene lookup returns CDR1 SGHRS and CDR2 YFSETQ. V shed 0 bases and J shed 4 bases, with 14 bases lying between them. The CDR3 sequence is 16 residues long. The CDR3 sequence: CASSLEVGRTGNTIYF. The CDR3 bases are TGCGCCAGCAGCTTGGAGGTGGGGAGGACAGGAAACACCATATATTTT. The whole variable domain, filled in from reference TRBV5-1 and TRBJ1-3, reads KAGVTQTPRYLIKTRGQQVTLSCSPISGHRSVSWYQQTPGQGLQFLFEYFSETQRNKGNFPGRFSGRQFSNSRSEMNVSTLELGDSALYLCASSLEVGRTGNTIYFGEGSWLTVV.

The chain carries TRBV7-8 and TRBJ2-5, with 9 nucleotides matching TRBD1. The CDR3 has 15 amino acids. Trimming removed 4 bases from V and 4 bases from J; junction bases left unmatched: 7. Germline lookup yields CDR1 SGHVS and CDR2 FQNEAQ. The CDR3 here is CASSSRDRVLETQYF. CDR3 sequence (DNA): TGTGCCAGCAGCTCCCGGGACAGGGTATTAGAGACCCAGTACTTC.

This chain uses TRBV19 with TRBJ2-7, with D possibly being TRBD2 (5 bases). The germline V gene has CDR1 LNHDA and CDR2 SQIVND (reference sequence). The V gene lost 5 bases and the J gene lost 3 bases, with 14 bases spanning the gap. This CDR3 comprises 14 residues. The CDR3 DNA reads as TGTGCCAGTAGTCCGGGATCGAACAACTACGAGCAGTACTTC. Encoded protein: CASSPGSNNYEQYF.

This clone has more than one count but fewer than ten. The gene calls are TRBV10-1 and TRBJ2-7; 9 positions match TRBD1. The CDR3 sequence is 15 residues long. V lost 2 bases, J lost 2 bases, and 4 bases stayed unmatched. Germline V gives CDR1 WNHNN, CDR2 SYGVQD (reference sequence). The CDR3 bases are TGCGCCAGCAGTGAGAAGGGACAGGGCACCTACGAGCAGTACTTC. The encoded protein is CASSEKGQGTYEQYF.

The chain joins TRBV19 to TRBJ2-1, with a tentative D call TRBD2 (6 bases). CDR1 LNHDA and CDR2 SQIVND come from the germline V gene (reference sequence). V was shortened by 1 base and J by 4 bases, with 8 bases between the two germline ends. The CDR3 is 14 amino acids. The DNA for the CDR3 is TGTGCCAGTAGTATAGGCGGAGGGTACAATGAGCAGTTCTTC. As protein: CASSIGGGYNEQFF.